This TCR beta chain was obtained from a study of blood T cell repertoires in COVID-19 (dated by TCRdb to the early 2020s). In terms of the full investigation: Samples covering the acute and convalescent phases of COVID-19 were provided by collaborators in the United States, Italy and Spain. The material from the prospective study consisted of cDNA or gDNA derived from T cells, B-cell-depleted T cells, or PBMCs. Subjects who had been exposed to COVID-19, were actively infected with it, or had recovered from it provided the deeply sampled blood TCRbeta repertoires that made up the dataset. The repertoires were released in a freely available public database meant as a resource for research on the immune response to SARS-CoV-2. Samples came from the ongoing ImmuneRACE study (first 160 participants) plus 1,254 subjects from 6 global collaborators. The sample metadata nearly always contained a de-identified subject ID, COVID-19 status, age in years and sex. HLA class I and class II types, where available, came from metadata supplied by the sample provider rather than from assay-based typing. What the study reported, not specific to this receptor: The amount of clinical and demographic metadata varied by source and participant and was provided uncurated.

Reading from cysteine to phenylalanine, the CDR3 counts 15 amino acids. Just the 45-base CDR3 DNA is kept, in frame starting at base 1. In the germline V gene, CDR1 corresponds to KGHDR and CDR2 to SFDVKD. V is cut by 3 bases and J by 6 bases, and the space between the germline ends is 14 bases. Concerning this clone itself: The target of this receptor is not known. The record has no base qualities; no much larger clone is one base away.

Participants in the prospective study were enrolled through a virtual design, were aged roughly 18 to 90 years, and lived in roughly 24 United States geographic areas. Cohort assignment in the prospective study relied on participant-reported clinical history from a screening survey and a study questionnaire. ImmuneRACE Cohort 3 recovered participants were defined by two consecutive negative NP/OP PCR tests, healthcare professional clearance, or symptom resolution. In the prospective study, whole blood, serum and a nasopharyngeal or oropharyngeal swab were collected from each participant by mobile phlebotomists. Participants in the prospective study had the option to provide additional blood draws and questionnaires over a 2-month period. Blood samples from the prospective study were shipped frozen or at room temperature prior to DNA extraction. TCRbeta CDR3 regions were amplified from genomic DNA using the immunoSEQ Assay, a bias-controlled multiplex PCR. The study's processing was this. Nucleated cell counts per sample were estimated from amplification of reference gene primers within the assay. To quantify the absolute abundance of each unique TCRbeta CDR3 rearrangement, sequence reads were collapsed and filtered. For each sample, productive Simpson clonality was calculated as the square root of Simpson's diversity index over productive rearrangements. TCRdb retrieved this table from immuneACCESS and kept in-frame rearrangements only. Not all clones are present; in checked studies, unresolved V genes account for under half, and no reason is known for the remainder. That table furnishes V, J and clone size, whereas the DNA furnished D and trimming. This sample gives approximately 230,000 clones in total; more than 75% of them show up just once. The biggest ten clones account for 1.5% to 2% of the sample.

This TCR came from a man aged 35-49 years who had recovered from COVID-19. Material: PBMCs or T cells enriched from blood (not recorded which). In this chain, TRBV24-1 is recombined with TRBJ1-5; a weak D assignment points to TRBD1 (6 bases agree). Here the CDR3 is given as CATSDTQGWSQPQHF. In nucleotides, the sequence is TGTGCCACCAGTGATACACAGGGTTGGAGTCAGCCCCAGCATTTT.